This T cell receptor beta chain was retrieved from a study of blood T cell repertoires in COVID-19. In the study overall: Sites across the United States, Italy and Spain contributed samples from acute and convalescent COVID-19. PBMCs, B-cell-depleted T cells, or T cells were the source of the cDNA or gDNA that made up the material.

Original handling: Cell counts per sample came from amplifying reference gene primers. This table comes from immunoSEQ multiplex PCR, and its TCRdb copy is limited to in-frame clones, with some not included. The V and J calls and clone size come from that table; D and trimming were worked out from the DNA. The sample shows fewer than 200,000 clones, 70% to 90% of them seen only once. The CDR3 runs 15 residues. V was clipped by 6 bases and J by 3 bases, with 15 bases between them. The germline V gene has CDR1 LNHDA and CDR2 SQIVND (reference sequence). Specimen: peripheral blood. The chain employs TRBV19 and TRBJ1-5; D unresolved. This clonotype originated in a man aged 55-75 years with active or convalescent COVID-19. CDR3 in DNA: TGTGCCAGTAGGGCGTTAGACGGAGTCAATCAGCCCCAGCATTTT. It specifies CASRALDGVNQPQHF.